This T cell receptor beta chain was found in a study of CD8 T cells in ankylosing spondylitis. Germline V lookup: CDR1 SEHNR, CDR2 FQNEAQ (reference sequence). The germline V and J ends were trimmed by 5 bases and 6 bases, with 19 bases remaining between them. The CDR3 contains 15 residues. TCRdb analysed the 5' RACE reads with MiXCR anew, one entry per CDR3 protein. The table records roughly 490,000 distinct CDR3 sequences, about 5.2% of them present only once. Study observations and caveats: Researchers reportedly found disease-linked clones significantly enriched in matched ankylosing spondylitis synovial fluid. What appeared characteristic of ankylosing spondylitis blood was a TCR beta motif of several highly homologous variants.

Ten or more counts support this clonotype. Its antigen is not known. The TCR sequence derives from a male donor with ankylosing spondylitis. The J gene is TRBJ2-5, the V gene TRBV7-9, with a weak D call TRBD2 (7 bases). Sequenced input: blood, either unsorted or a sorted T cell fraction (not recorded which). This chain's CDR3 is CASSPGRGGRQTQYF. The CDR3 DNA sequence: TGTGCCAGCAGCCCTGGCAGGGGAGGGAGACAGACCCAGTACTTC.